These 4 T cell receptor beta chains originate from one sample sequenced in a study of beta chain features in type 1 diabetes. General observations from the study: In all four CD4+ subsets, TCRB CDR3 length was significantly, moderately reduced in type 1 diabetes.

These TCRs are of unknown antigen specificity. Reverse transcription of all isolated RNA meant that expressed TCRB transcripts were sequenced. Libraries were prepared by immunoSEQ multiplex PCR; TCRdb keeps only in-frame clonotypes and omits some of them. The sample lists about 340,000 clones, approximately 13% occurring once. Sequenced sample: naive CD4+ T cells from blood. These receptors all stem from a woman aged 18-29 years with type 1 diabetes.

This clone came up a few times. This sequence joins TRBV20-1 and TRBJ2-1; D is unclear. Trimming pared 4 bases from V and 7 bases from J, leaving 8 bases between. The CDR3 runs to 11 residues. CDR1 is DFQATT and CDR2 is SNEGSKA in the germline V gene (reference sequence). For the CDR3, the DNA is TGCAGTGCTAAGTCTGAGAATGAGCAGTTCTTC. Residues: CSAKSENEQFF.

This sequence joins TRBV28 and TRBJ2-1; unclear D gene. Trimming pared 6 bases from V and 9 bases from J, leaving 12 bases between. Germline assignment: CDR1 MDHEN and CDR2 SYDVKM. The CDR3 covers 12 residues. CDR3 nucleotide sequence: TGTGCCAGCAGCCTTGCCCTAGGTGAGCAGTTCTTC. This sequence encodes CASSLALGEQFF.

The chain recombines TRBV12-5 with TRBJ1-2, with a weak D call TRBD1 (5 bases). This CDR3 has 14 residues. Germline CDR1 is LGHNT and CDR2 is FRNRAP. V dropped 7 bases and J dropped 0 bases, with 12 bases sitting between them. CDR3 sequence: CASAWGGTNYGYTF. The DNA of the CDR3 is TGTGCTAGTGCATGGGGGGGGACTAACTATGGCTACACCTTC.

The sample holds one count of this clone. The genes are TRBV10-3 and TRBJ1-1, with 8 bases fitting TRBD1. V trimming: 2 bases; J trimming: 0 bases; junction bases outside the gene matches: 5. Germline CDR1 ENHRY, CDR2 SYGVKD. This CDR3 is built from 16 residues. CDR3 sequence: CAISERQGNLNTEAFF. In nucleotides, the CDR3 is TGTGCCATCAGTGAGAGACAGGGGAATTTGAACACTGAAGCTTTCTTT.